The source of this T cell receptor (beta chain) is a study of blood T cell repertoires in COVID-19. Background on the study: Acute and convalescent COVID-19 specimens originated in the United States, Italy and Spain.

Sequencing was performed with immunoSEQ multiplex PCR; in TCRdb, only in-frame clones are kept and a portion is missing. The repertoire consists of approximately 190,000 clones, with about 85% occurring once and the leading ten covering around a fifth. Input material: peripheral blood. The TCR was taken from a man aged 55 to 69 with active or convalescent COVID-19.

This CDR3 is CAISRTANEKLFF. CDR3 sequence (DNA): TGTGCCATCAGTCGGACAGCTAATGAAAAACTGTTTTTT. The chain couples TRBV10-3 to TRBJ1-4; tentative D call: TRBD1 (6 bases). This CDR3 region has 13 residues. V was clipped by 5 bases and J by 3 bases, with 7 bases between them. Germline loops: CDR1 ENHRY, CDR2 SYGVKD.